The 27 T cell receptor beta chains given below trace back to one sample, sequenced in a study of OX40 agonist ivuxolimab in advanced cancers. The assay was immunoSEQ multiplex PCR, and TCRdb's table has in-frame clones only and misses some. The sample has more than 80,000 clones, 85% to 95% seen once. Sequenced material: CD4+ or CD8+ T cells sorted from blood, taken in a trial of the OX40 agonist ivuxolimab. Source of these receptors: an adult with an advanced solid tumor such as melanoma, head and neck, liver or kidney cancer.

This chain connects TRBV13 to TRBJ2-1; tentatively, D is TRBD2 (6 bases). The CDR3 is 18 residues long. CDR1 and CDR2 from the germline V gene are PRHDT and FYEKMQ (reference sequence). V lost 5 bases to trimming and J lost 2 bases, with 22 bases between them. CDR3 sequence (DNA): TGTGCCAGCAGCCTATCCCGCTGGGGGGAGGACACCTACAATGAGCAGTTCTTC. It encodes CASSLSRWGEDTYNEQFF.

The chain recombines TRBV5-1 with TRBJ2-1, with 10 bases aligning to TRBD2. Germline CDR1 and CDR2: SGHRS and YFSETQ. The V and J ends lost 4 bases and 2 bases, in that order; junction bases with no gene match: 3. This CDR3 contains 15 residues. In DNA form, the CDR3 reads TGCGCCAGCAGCAATAGCGGGGGGCCCTACAATGAGCAGTTCTTC. Translated, it gives CASSNSGGPYNEQFF.

The J gene is TRBJ1-2, the V gene TRBV30, with TRBD1 as a possible D gene (6 bases). The V gene's germline CDR1 is GTSNPN and CDR2 SVGIG (reference sequence). V gave up 0 bases and J gave up 4 bases, with 12 bases separating them. This CDR3 is built from 14 residues. Here the CDR3 DNA reads TGTGCCTGGAGTGTAAGGGGGGCTAGCTATGGCTACACCTTC. Its protein product is CAWSVRGASYGYTF. Based on the CDR3 plus reference TRBV30 and TRBJ1-2, the full variable domain is SQTIHQWPATLVQPVGSPLSLECTVEGTSNPNLYWYRQAAGRGLQLLFYSVGIGQISSEVPQNLSASRPQDRQFILSSKKLLLSDSGFYLCAWSVRGASYGYTFGSGTRLTVV.

This clone came up once. V gene TRBV28 combines with J gene TRBJ1-5; D possibly corresponds to TRBD1 (5 bases). The CDR3 sequence is 12 residues long. V was pared by 1 base and J by 7 bases, with 5 bases between. Germline V CDR1 and CDR2: MDHEN, SYDVKM. CDR3 DNA: TGTGCCAGCAGTTTATACAGGCAGCCCCAGCATTTT. Its protein product is CASSLYRQPQHF. The whole variable domain, remainder taken from reference TRBV28 and TRBJ1-5, is DVKVTQSSRYLVKRTGEKVFLECVQDMDHENMFWYRQDPGLGLRLIYFSYDVKMKEKGDIPEGYSVSREKKERFSLILESASTNQTSMYLCASSLYRQPQHFGDGTRLSIL.

The V gene is TRBV6-1, the J gene TRBJ1-5; no clear D. V was trimmed by 7 bases and J by 0 bases, leaving 4 bases between them. This CDR3 has 12 amino acids. Germline values: CDR1 MNHNS, CDR2 SASEGT. CDR3 in DNA: TGTGCCAGCAAATATAGCAATCAGCCCCAGCATTTT. This codes for CASKYSNQPQHF.

V is TRBV4-2 and J is TRBJ1-5, with 7 bases aligning to TRBD1. This CDR3 comprises 18 residues. Trimming removed 0 bases from V and 0 bases from J; junction bases left unmatched: 8. CDR1 is LGHNA, CDR2 YNFKEQ, per germline. The CDR3 DNA reads as TGTGCCAGCAGCCAAGATTTGACAGGGTTGGTTAGCAATCAGCCCCAGCATTTT. Translation: CASSQDLTGLVSNQPQHF.

V usage is TRBV30 and J usage is TRBJ2-5; D is ambiguous. Trimming pared 5 bases from V and 7 bases from J, leaving 14 bases between. CDR3 length: 12 amino acids. Germline-derived CDR1 and CDR2 are GTSNPN and SVGIG (reference sequence). The CDR3 sequence: CAWDLMRGTQYF. For the CDR3, the DNA is TGTGCCTGGGATCTAATGCGAGGGACCCAGTACTTC.

The gene calls are TRBV4-1 and TRBJ1-4; TRBD1 is a possible D gene (5 bases). Germline CDR1 and CDR2: MGHRA and YSYEKL. The CDR3 extends over 16 amino acids. V was pared by 0 bases and J by 7 bases, with 15 bases between. The CDR3, as DNA: TGCGCCAGCAGCCAAGATCATCGGGGGGGGAGTGAAAAACTGTTTTTT. Protein sequence: CASSQDHRGGSEKLFF.

The chain couples TRBV28 to TRBJ2-3; 10 bases map to TRBD2. Germline loops: CDR1 MDHEN, CDR2 SYDVKM. CDR3 size: 15 residues. The ends lost 3 bases at V and 6 bases at J; junction bases unmatched: 6. This chain's CDR3 is CASSFQRGGLDTQYF. The CDR3, as DNA: TGTGCCAGCAGTTTTCAGCGGGGGGGCCTCGATACGCAGTATTTT.

The chain combines TRBV4-2 with TRBJ2-1, with TRBD2 identical over 10 bases. This CDR3 spans 14 amino acids. Germline V lookup: CDR1 LGHNA, CDR2 YNFKEQ. The ends lost 3 bases at V and 7 bases at J; junction bases unmatched: 3. The CDR3, as DNA: TGTGCCAGCAGCCATAGCGGGGGGCGGAATGAGCAGTTCTTC. Protein sequence: CASSHSGGRNEQFF.

This clone has only one observation. The DNA of the CDR3 is TGTGCCAGCAGAAGAAACAGGGATAGCAATCAGCCCCAGCATTTT. Protein: CASRRNRDSNQPQHF. This chain uses TRBV27 with TRBJ1-5, with D perhaps TRBD1 (6 bases). Trimming took off 6 bases at V and 0 bases at J, with 12 bases between the two ends. Germline V gene sequence: CDR1 MNHEY, CDR2 SMNVEV (reference sequence). The CDR3 is 15 residues long.

The chain employs TRBV12-5 and TRBJ1-5, with D possibly TRBD1 on 6 matching bases. Germline V gene data show CDR1 as LGHNT and CDR2 as FRNRAP. The CDR3 contains 13 residues. The germline V and J ends were trimmed by 1 base and 9 bases, with 10 bases remaining between them. In DNA form, the CDR3 reads TGTGCTAGTGGTTTGGGACAGGCGAGGCCCCAGCATTTT. This translates into CASGLGQARPQHF.

The chain carries TRBV13 and TRBJ1-3; 7 bases fit TRBD1. The ends lost 5 bases at V and 0 bases at J; junction bases unmatched: 10. Germline CDR1 and CDR2: PRHDT and FYEKMQ (reference sequence). CDR3 length: 17 residues. The CDR3 reads CASSNNRDSFSGNTIYF. The CDR3 nucleotides read TGTGCCAGCAGCAACAACCGGGACAGTTTCTCTGGAAACACCATATATTTT.

The CDR3: CASRGTTSGSGRETQYF. CDR3 coding DNA: TGTGCCAGCAGGGGGACGACTAGCGGGAGTGGGAGAGAGACCCAGTACTTC. V usage is TRBV7-2 and J usage is TRBJ2-5; 12 bases match TRBD2. This CDR3 contains 17 residues. CDR1 is SGHTA, CDR2 FQGNSA, per germline. V lost 6 bases and J lost 4; bases outside the gene matches: 12.

The rearrangement links TRBV7-2 to TRBJ1-1; possibly TRBD1 for D (6 bases). Trimming stripped 0 bases from V and 5 bases from J, with 13 bases between. CDR3 length: 15 amino acids. From germline, CDR1 is SGHTA and CDR2 FQGNSA. CDR3 in amino acids: CASSLAGGPRTEAFF. The CDR3 bases are TGTGCCAGCAGCTTAGCGGGGGGGCCGAGGACTGAAGCTTTCTTT.

The V and J genes are TRBV2 and TRBJ2-3; perhaps D is TRBD1 or TRBD2 (5 bases each). V lost 10 bases and J 6 bases, leaving 23 bases between the germline ends. CDR3 size: 15 residues. Germline V gene lookup returns CDR1 SNHLY and CDR2 FYNNEI. In DNA form, the CDR3 reads TGTGCCATCAATGGCCCGGGGCCCTCAGGGGATACGCAGTATTTT. Amino acids: CAINGPGPSGDTQYF.

The rearrangement uses TRBV6-6 and TRBJ2-5; D not certain. This CDR3 comprises 12 residues. Trimming left V 0 bases short and J 5 bases short, with 4 bases between. In germline, CDR1 is MNHNY, CDR2 SVGAGI (reference sequence). DNA of the CDR3: TGTGCCAGCAGTTACTCGGCCGAGACCCAGTACTTC. Translated, it gives CASSYSAETQYF.

Concerning this clone: Relative to the germline gene, one junction end is altered; a read error may explain this. This chain uses TRBV6-5 with TRBJ1-2, with a tentative D call TRBD1 (5 bases). The CDR3 is made up of 16 amino acids. CDR1 is MNHEY and CDR2 is SVGAGI in the germline V gene. CDR3 residues: CASSYSWNTFDSPTFF. The CDR3 DNA sequence: TGTGCCAGCAGTTACTCGTGGAACACTTTCGACAGTCCGACGTTCTTC.

Regarding this clone: Germline is not matched at one junction end, which may reflect a read error. The chain uses TRBV9 and TRBJ1-1, with D tentatively TRBD1 (5 bases). The V gene's germline CDR1 is SGDLS and CDR2 YYNGEE. The CDR3 runs to 14 residues. The CDR3, as DNA: TGTGCCAGCAGCCCTGGGACGGCGAACACTGAGGCTTTCTTT. It yields the protein CASSPGTANTEAFF.

The chain uses TRBV11-3 and TRBJ2-1; weak D call: TRBD1 (5 bases). CDR3 length: 16 residues. Trimming removed 6 bases from V and 2 bases from J, with 17 bases in between. Per germline, CDR1 SGHNT and CDR2 YENEEA. CDR3: CASRMLRGRTYNEQFF. CDR3 nucleotides: TGTGCCAGCAGGATGCTTAGGGGAAGGACCTACAATGAGCAGTTCTTC.

The chain is built from TRBV6-6 and TRBJ2-1, with no clear D. The CDR3 totals 13 residues. V lost 5 bases to trimming and J lost 6 bases, with 11 bases between them. Germline V gene data show CDR1 as MNHNY and CDR2 as SVGAGI (reference sequence). Here the CDR3 reads CASSRTEVNEQFF. Here the CDR3 DNA reads TGTGCCAGCAGTCGAACGGAAGTCAATGAGCAGTTCTTC.

V usage is TRBV25-1 and J usage is TRBJ1-4, with a tentative D call TRBD1 (6 bases). Germline V gene sequence: CDR1 MGHDK, CDR2 SYGVNS. The CDR3 spans 13 residues. Deletions cut 5 bases from V and 7 bases from J, with 11 bases between. The CDR3 here is CASSYRVGEKLFF. Here the CDR3 DNA reads TGTGCCAGCAGTTACAGGGTGGGTGAAAAACTGTTTTTT.

This clone occurred a few times. The chain couples TRBV18 to TRBJ1-1; D call uncertain. The germline V and J ends were trimmed by 0 bases and 5 bases, with 10 bases remaining between them. CDR1 KGHSH and CDR2 LQKENI come from the germline V gene. This CDR3 comprises 14 residues. The CDR3 here is CASSPPRARTEAFF. DNA for the CDR3: TGTGCCAGCTCACCACCGAGGGCAAGGACTGAAGCTTTCTTT. Full variable domain (rest looked up from reference TRBV18 and TRBJ1-1): NAGVMQNPRHLVRRRGQEARLRCSPMKGHSHVYWYRQLPEEGLKFMVYLQKENIIDESGMPKERFSAEFPKEGPSILRIQQVVRGDSAAYFCASSPPRARTEAFFGQGTRLTVV.

The chain combines TRBV19 with TRBJ2-7; TRBD1 might be the D (5 bases). CDR3 length: 14 residues. V shed 5 bases and J shed 2 bases, with 13 bases lying between them. The germline V gene encodes CDR1 LNHDA and CDR2 SQIVND (reference sequence). The CDR3 reads CASSPDRTPYEQYF. The CDR3 bases are TGTGCCAGTAGTCCAGACAGAACCCCCTACGAGCAGTACTTC.

This chain joins TRBV7-2 and TRBJ1-5; no clear D. The CDR3 runs to 13 residues. Per germline, CDR1 SGHTA and CDR2 FQGNSA. Trimming removed 5 bases from V and 7 bases from J, with 12 bases in between. The DNA of the CDR3 is TGTGCCAGCAGCCTAATATCGGGCCAGCCCCAGCATTTT. It specifies CASSLISGQPQHF.

The chain employs TRBV1 and TRBJ2-7; the table gives TRBD1 as D, unverified against the DNA. TRBV1 is a recognized pseudogene. This CDR3 is built from 17 residues. DNA of the CDR3: TGCACCAGCGGATCCTCTAACCGGCCCCAGGGGCTCTACGAGCAGTACGTC. Translated, it gives CTSGSSNRPQGLYEQYV.

V gene TRBV19 combines with J gene TRBJ2-1; 8 nucleotides line up with TRBD1. V shed 5 bases, J shed 10 bases, and the junction held 7 bases outside the gene matches. The CDR3 covers 13 residues. Looked up from germline, CDR1 is LNHDA and CDR2 is SQIVND (reference sequence). The CDR3 here is CASSLLRGREQFF. CDR3 nucleotides: TGTGCCAGTAGTCTTCTCAGGGGGCGGGAGCAGTTCTTC. The full variable domain, with the rest looked up from reference TRBV19 and TRBJ2-1, is DGGITQSPKYLFRKEGQNVTLSCEQNLNHDAMYWYRQDPGQGLRLIYYSQIVNDFQKGDIAEGYSVSREKKESFPLTVTSAQKNPTAFYLCASSLLRGREQFFGPGTRLTVL.